The 16 T cell receptor beta chains below were found in one sample sequenced in a study of human T cells and chemical hapten exposure. Each CDR3 protein is one row after TCRdb ran MiXCR on the RACE reads. The sample includes approximately 320,000 distinct CDR3 sequences, 5.5% of them seen just once. Time point noted: pre-sensitization, week 0. As to treatment: therapeutic diphenylcyclopropenone sensitization with weekly scalp DPC. This material consisted of whole blood, taken in connection with sensitization to the hapten diphenylcyclopropenone (DPC). The receptors originated from a woman aged 18-29 years with alopecia areata. Some clones in this sample may be carry-over from other donors' samples.

The sample holds many counts of this clonotype. This chain links TRBV6-2 or TRBV6-3 with TRBJ1-5, with TRBD1 identical over 8 bases. V lost 5 bases, J lost 10 bases, and 13 bases stayed unmatched. Germline V gene lookup returns CDR1 MNHEY and CDR2 SVGEGT. The CDR3 loop spans 15 amino acids. The CDR3 here is CASSHRPGQENPQHF. DNA for the CDR3: TGTGCCAGCAGTCACCGACCGGGACAGGAGAACCCCCAGCATTTT.

The V and J genes are TRBV10-3 and TRBJ2-7; 8 bases line up with TRBD1. This CDR3 contains 12 residues. The germline V gene has CDR1 ENHRY and CDR2 SYGVKD. Trimming at V came to 11 bases and at J to 3 bases, leaving 6 bases not matched to a gene. The CDR3 loop is CAVQGGGYEQYF. The CDR3 region has the DNA TGTGCCGTACAGGGGGGAGGCTACGAGCAGTACTTC.

Only a few counts were recorded for this clonotype. The chain uses TRBV18 and TRBJ2-7, with TRBD1 identical over 7 bases. Germline CDR1 and CDR2: KGHSH and LQKENI. Trimming removed 2 bases from V and 3 bases from J; junction bases left unmatched: 4. The CDR3 is 14 residues long. CDR3 residues: CASSPNRGRYEQYF. CDR3 DNA: TGTGCCAGCTCACCAAACAGGGGCCGCTACGAGCAGTACTTC.

This clonotype occurred many times. The rearrangement joins TRBV7-6 to TRBJ2-1, with 8 bases fitting TRBD1. The V gene end was trimmed by 5 bases and the J gene end by 8 bases; junction bases not matched to a gene: 8. Germline assignment: CDR1 SGHVS and CDR2 FNYEAQ. The CDR3 extends over 14 amino acids. The CDR3 DNA sequence: TGTGCCAGCAGCCCGACAGGGGTGAACGATGAGCAGTTCTTC. Its protein is CASSPTGVNDEQFF.

This clonotype was found many times. The chain joins TRBV5-5 to TRBJ2-7; D is unresolved. Germline-derived CDR1 and CDR2 are SGHKS and YYEKEE (reference sequence). CDR3 length equals 14 residues. V was cut by 0 bases and J by 3 bases, with 10 bases left in between. The CDR3 nucleotides read TGTGCCAGCAGCTTGGCCGCAGTGAACTACGAGCAGTACTTC. Amino acid sequence: CASSLAAVNYEQYF.

In this sample, this clonotype turned up a few times. The chain employs TRBV28 and TRBJ2-7; 7 positions match TRBD1. The CDR3 totals 17 residues. V trimming: 3 bases; J trimming: 0 bases; junction bases outside the gene matches: 11. CDR1 is MDHEN and CDR2 is SYDVKM in the germline V gene. In nucleotides, the CDR3 is TGTGCCAGCAGTTTTACTACGGGACAGCCAGGCTCCTACGAGCAGTACTTC. Encoded protein: CASSFTTGQPGSYEQYF.

This clonotype was detected many times. The chain uses TRBV20-1 and TRBJ1-4; tentative D call: TRBD1 (5 bases). CDR1 is DFQATT, CDR2 SNEGSKA, per germline (reference sequence). The CDR3 is 16 residues long. The ends were cut back, 0 bases at V and 0 bases at J, with 11 bases in the middle. This CDR3 reads CSARELGGTTNEKLFF. CDR3 bases: TGCAGTGCTAGAGAGCTGGGGGGAACAACTAATGAAAAACTGTTTTTT.

In this sample, this clonotype turned up many times. The chain joins TRBV21-1 to TRBJ2-4; the DNA was not used to check the table's D call, TRBD1. TRBV21-1 is termed a pseudogene. The CDR3 is 20 residues long. DNA for the CDR3: TGTGCCAGCAGCAAAAGTAATAAGGGATGCAGGGCAAATTACAAAAACATTCAGTACTTC. Its protein is CASSKSNKGCRANYKNIQYF.

This clonotype was counted at least ten times. The CDR3 region is CASSQDPGVHYEQYF. As DNA, the CDR3 is TGCGCCAGCAGCCAAGACCCAGGGGTGCACTACGAGCAGTACTTC. The J gene is TRBJ2-7, the V gene TRBV4-3; the D gene is possibly TRBD1 (6 bases). Germline V gene sequence: CDR1 LGHNA, CDR2 YSLEER. The CDR3 consists of 15 residues. The V gene lost 0 bases and the J gene lost 3 bases, with 12 bases spanning the gap.

The rearrangement uses TRBV7-2 and TRBJ2-1; TRBD1 is a possible D gene (6 bases). The length of the CDR3 is 17 residues. Germline-derived CDR1 and CDR2 are SGHTA and FQGNSA. The V gene lost 5 bases and the J gene lost 0 bases, with 17 bases spanning the gap. CDR3 in DNA: TGTGCCAGCAGCCGGTGGGGGCCACGGAGCTCCTACAATGAGCAGTTCTTC. This encodes CASSRWGPRSSYNEQFF.

The CDR3 sequence: CASSGGRGRNTEAFF. CDR3 sequence (DNA): TGTGCCAGCAGCGGGGGCAGGGGGCGGAACACTGAAGCTTTCTTT. This chain connects TRBV2 to TRBJ1-1; 8 bases line up with TRBD1. In germline, CDR1 is SNHLY, CDR2 FYNNEI. This CDR3 comprises 15 residues. V was pared by 6 bases and J by 1 base, with 7 bases of the junction left unmatched.

This clonotype was counted many times. The chain employs TRBV29-1 and TRBJ2-3; no firm D call. Germline lookup yields CDR1 SQVTM and CDR2 ANQGSEA. Trimming pared 4 bases from V and 1 base from J, leaving 9 bases between. The length of the CDR3 is 13 residues. CDR3: CSVASDGTDTQYF. CDR3 coding DNA: TGCAGCGTTGCAAGCGACGGCACAGATACGCAGTATTTT.

This clonotype came up many times. The DNA of the CDR3 is TGTGCCATCAGTGAGTCCAGGGGCACCACAGATACGCAGTATTTT. Amino acid sequence: CAISESRGTTDTQYF. The chain has TRBV10-3 and TRBJ2-3, with D perhaps matching TRBD1 (6 bases). The ends were cut back, 0 bases at V and 2 bases at J, with 9 bases in the middle. The CDR3 has 15 amino acids. Germline V gene data show CDR1 as ENHRY and CDR2 as SYGVKD.

The chain links TRBV20-1 to TRBJ2-3; the D gene is possibly TRBD1 (6 bases). The CDR3 is made up of 13 amino acids. CDR1 is DFQATT and CDR2 is SNEGSKA in the germline V gene (reference sequence). The V gene lost 6 bases and the J gene lost 6 bases, with 16 bases spanning the gap. The CDR3 nucleotides read TGCAGTGCCGGATCCAGGGGCGGGGATACGCAGTATTTT. Translated: CSAGSRGGDTQYF.

In this sample, this clonotype turned up many times. This chain joins TRBV29-1 and TRBJ2-7; 7 bases agree with TRBD1. This CDR3 spans 13 amino acids. Germline loops: CDR1 SQVTM, CDR2 ANQGSEA. The trim removed 4 bases at V and 7 bases at J, leaving 10 bases unmatched. CDR3 residues: CSVAQGVQGEQYF. Written as DNA, the CDR3 is TGCAGCGTTGCGCAGGGGGTTCAAGGGGAGCAGTACTTC.

J is TRBJ1-6 and V is TRBV4-3, with TRBD1 identical over 8 bases. Trimming cost V 9 bases and J 7 bases; bases outside gene matches: 17. The germline CDR1 and CDR2 sequences are LGHNA and YSLEER. The CDR3 is made up of 17 amino acids. CDR3 coding DNA: TGCGCCAGTGACCAGAGGGGGCGCGGGACAGGCAATTCACCCCTCCACTTT. The encoded protein is CASDQRGRGTGNSPLHF.